This T cell receptor beta chain comes out of a study of long-term antiretroviral therapy in people with HIV (dated by TCRdb to between 2021 and 2024). As for the study more broadly: The earliest samples were collected about a decade before the 2015 WHO recommendation for immediate ART, when ART was typically delayed until CD4 counts fell. Whether ART initiation and durable HIV suppression were associated with changes in peripheral blood TRB repertoire composition and diversity was tested in a retrospective serial study. A total of roughly 180 cryopreserved PBMC samples were contributed to the cohort by 30 adults with confirmed HIV infection, with samples collected serially over a mean of approximately six years (range 1-12). About 35% of the 30 participants with HIV were female. Test extractions of a monoclonal T-cell line alongside 30 or so polyclonal samples showed no cross-contamination during QIAcube processing. The paper's findings and limits, for the study overall: Starting ART was linked to a significant rise in TRB diversity, yet even after long-term ART the diversity remained significantly lower than in transplant donor controls. Compared with controls, HIV repertoires had narrower CDR3 length ranges, and the network structure pointed to an antigen-experienced repertoire that shifted only slightly toward naive after ART. Because PBMC availability was limited, only the TCR beta chain was sequenced, with no alpha chain pairing. The samples were dated from about 2003 to 2018, and the ART regimens that were used may be less effective than current ART regimens. The repertoire was dominated across all time points by expanded TRB clones identified before ART initiation, although this dominance was seen to fluctuate and to decrease in many PLHIV after ART. Unsorted PBMC were profiled instead of sorted CD4+ and CD8+ T cells because pre-ART samples had limited cell numbers. Inferences about post-ART repertoire changes are limited because no data were available on ART adherence, viral resistance or therapy changes.

A note on this clone: Its antigen is unknown. Base qualities were left out, and no much larger clone turns up one base away.

Per the germline V gene (reference sequence), LNHDA is the CDR1 and SQIVND is the CDR2. V sheds 4 bases and J sheds 7 bases, leaving 20 bases between their ends. The CDR3 runs 16 residues from the cysteine to the phenylalanine. The CDR3 DNA has 48 bases and is translated from base 1. The immunoSEQ hsTCRB v3.0 assay was used at survey level resolution to sequence the TRB variable region. The targeted TRB sequencing depth was roughly 40,000-55,000 T-cell genomes per sample. Pooled TRB libraries were sequenced on an Illumina MiSeq with a v3 150-cycle kit. The authors' analysis ran thus. Repertoire analysis was run in R within a reproducible Nextflow workflow that covered QC, data transformation and analysis. LymphoSeq2, an R package for exploring AIRR-Seq data, was used to implement the custom analyses. A handful of samples that produced fewer than 5000 total TRB sequences were removed, so 150 to 200 HIV repertoires were analyzed. Among the roughly 180 retained HIV repertoires, 55 to 60 were collected before ART initiation and around 130 after ART initiation. Repertoires were downsampled to 5000 TRB nucleotide sequences, with summary statistics averaged over 100 downsampling iterations. TRB sequences were retained for analysis only if CDR3 regions of at least seven amino acids were present. Diversity was assessed using a clonality score derived from Shannon entropy and using the Gini coefficient. In repertoire networks, the top 5000 CDR3 amino acid sequences were linked whenever an edit distance of one separated two sequences. For TRB CDR3 amino acid sequences, antigen specificity groups and MHC restriction were predicted with GLIPH2. Known CMV, EBV, HIV or tissue antigen associations were flagged by matching CDR3 amino acid sequences against VDJdb and McPAS-TCR. Pre-ART, post-ART and control groups were compared with Wilcoxon signed-rank tests and Holm-Bonferroni correction. TCRdb holds this immuneACCESS table with in-frame rearrangements only. Some clones are missing; in checked studies, unresolved V genes explain under half, and the rest has no known cause. V and J calls and clone size come straight from that table; D and trimming were deduced from the DNA. In all, the sample holds about 17,000 clones, and approximately 79% of those were seen once. Less than 10% of the sample is in the top ten clones.

To be included, a participant needed at least one PBMC sample from before ART initiation plus at least two post-ART samples. Treatment was received in the United States of America by all participants with HIV. Before DNA extraction, cryopreserved samples containing 1-10 million PBMC were thawed and washed. At the time of the earliest PBMC sample, participants with HIV were aged between about 20 and 54 years. Per participant, PBMC samples came from 1-4 timepoints prior to ART initiation and 2-8 timepoints following ART initiation, for a median of 7 samples. Serial HIV viral load, CD4+ T-cell count, ART history and demographic data were obtained for every participant. Genomic DNA was extracted from unsorted PBMC with a Qiagen kit on a QIAcube, processed in batches of 12 samples.

Rearrangement joined TRBV19 to TRBJ1-5; too little of a D gene remains to name it. Sequences were derived from unsorted PBMCs, sampled at the start of antiretroviral therapy. The origin of this receptor is a man under 40 with HIV. This receptor has the CDR3 CASSTEDLEAGQPQHF. Read as DNA, the sequence is TGTGCCAGTAGTACCGAGGACCTCGAAGCGGGGCAGCCCCAGCATTTT.